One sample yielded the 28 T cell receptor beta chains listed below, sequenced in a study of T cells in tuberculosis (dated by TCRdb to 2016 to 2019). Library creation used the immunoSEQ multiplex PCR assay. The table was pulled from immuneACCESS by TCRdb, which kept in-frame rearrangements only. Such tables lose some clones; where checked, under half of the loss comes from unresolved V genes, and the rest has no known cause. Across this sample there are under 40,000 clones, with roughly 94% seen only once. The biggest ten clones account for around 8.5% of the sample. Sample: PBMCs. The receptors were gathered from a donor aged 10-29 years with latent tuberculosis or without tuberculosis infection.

CDR3 nucleotide sequence: TGTGCCAGCAGCCGTACCACCGGGACAGGGAGAGGCTACGAGCAGTACTTC. This sequence encodes CASSRTTGTGRGYEQYF. This chain joins TRBV7-9 and TRBJ2-7, with 9 bases fitting TRBD1. Germline CDR1 reads SEHNR; CDR2 reads FQNEAQ (reference sequence). The CDR3 extends over 17 amino acids. Trimming removed 5 bases from V and 3 bases from J; junction bases left unmatched: 14.

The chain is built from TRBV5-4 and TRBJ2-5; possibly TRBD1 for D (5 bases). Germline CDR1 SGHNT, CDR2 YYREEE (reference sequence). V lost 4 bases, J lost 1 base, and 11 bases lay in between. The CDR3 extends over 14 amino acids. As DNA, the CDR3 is TGTGCCAGCAGCACCCCAGGGTCCCAAGAGACCCAGTACTTC. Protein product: CASSTPGSQETQYF.

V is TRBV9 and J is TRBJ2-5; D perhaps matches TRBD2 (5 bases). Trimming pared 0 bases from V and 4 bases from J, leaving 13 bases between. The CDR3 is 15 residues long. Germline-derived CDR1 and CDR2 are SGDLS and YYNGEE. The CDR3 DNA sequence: TGTGCCAGCAGCGTAGGTCTGCTAGGGAGAGAGACCCAGTACTTC. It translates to CASSVGLLGRETQYF. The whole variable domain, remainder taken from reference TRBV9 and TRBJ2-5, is DSGVTQTPKHLITATGQRVTLRCSPRSGDLSVYWYQQSLDQGLQFLIQYYNGEERAKGNILERFSAQQFPDLHSELNLSSLELGDSALYFCASSVGLLGRETQYFGPGTRLLVL.

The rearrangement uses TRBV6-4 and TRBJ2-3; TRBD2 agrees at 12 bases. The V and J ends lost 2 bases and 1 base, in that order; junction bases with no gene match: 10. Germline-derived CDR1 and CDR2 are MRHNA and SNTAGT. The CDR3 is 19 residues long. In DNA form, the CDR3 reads TGTGCCAGCAGTGACACCGCTAGCGGGAGGGCCATGGGCACAGATACGCAGTATTTT. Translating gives CASSDTASGRAMGTDTQYF.

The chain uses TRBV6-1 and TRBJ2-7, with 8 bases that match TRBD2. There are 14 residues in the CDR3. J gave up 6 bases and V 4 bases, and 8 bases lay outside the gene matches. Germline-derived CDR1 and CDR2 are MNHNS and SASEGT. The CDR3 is CASSVIGRASEQYF. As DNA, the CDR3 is TGTGCCAGCAGTGTTATCGGGAGGGCGTCCGAGCAGTACTTC.

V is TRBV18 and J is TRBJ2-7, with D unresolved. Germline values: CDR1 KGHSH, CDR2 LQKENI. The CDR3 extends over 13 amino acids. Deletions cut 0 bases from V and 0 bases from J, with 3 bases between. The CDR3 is CASSPPSSYEQYF. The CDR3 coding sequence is TGTGCCAGCTCACCACCGAGCTCCTACGAGCAGTACTTC. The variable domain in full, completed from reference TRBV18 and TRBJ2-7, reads NAGVMQNPRHLVRRRGQEARLRCSPMKGHSHVYWYRQLPEEGLKFMVYLQKENIIDESGMPKERFSAEFPKEGPSILRIQQVVRGDSAAYFCASSPPSSYEQYFGPGTRLTVT.

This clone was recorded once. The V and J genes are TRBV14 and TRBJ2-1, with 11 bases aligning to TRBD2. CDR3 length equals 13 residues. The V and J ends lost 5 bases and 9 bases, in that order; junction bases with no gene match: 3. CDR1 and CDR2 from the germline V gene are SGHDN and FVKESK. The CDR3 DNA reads TGTGCCAGCAGCACTAGCGGGAGATCTGAGCAGTTCTTC. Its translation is CASSTSGRSEQFF.

DNA of the CDR3: TGTGCCAGCAGAGGACTAGCAGACTACTACGAGCAGTACTTC. Amino acid sequence: CASRGLADYYEQYF. This chain links TRBV6-1 with TRBJ2-7, with 8 nucleotides matching TRBD2. This CDR3 has 14 residues. V lost 6 bases, J lost 3 bases, and 7 bases stayed unmatched. Germline V gene data show CDR1 as MNHNS and CDR2 as SASEGT.

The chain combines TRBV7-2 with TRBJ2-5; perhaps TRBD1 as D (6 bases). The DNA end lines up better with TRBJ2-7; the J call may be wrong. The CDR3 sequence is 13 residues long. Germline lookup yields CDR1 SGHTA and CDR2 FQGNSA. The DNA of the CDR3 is TGTGCCAGCAGCTGGACAGTGAATGGCGAGCAGTACTTC. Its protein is CASSWTVNGEQYF.

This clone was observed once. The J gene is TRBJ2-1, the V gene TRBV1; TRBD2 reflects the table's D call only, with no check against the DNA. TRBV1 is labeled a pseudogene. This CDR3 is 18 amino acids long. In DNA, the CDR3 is TGCACCAGCTTACCAGGGGGGGGAACTAGCGGGAATCGCAATGAGCAGTTCTTC. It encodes CTSLPGGGTSGNRNEQFF.

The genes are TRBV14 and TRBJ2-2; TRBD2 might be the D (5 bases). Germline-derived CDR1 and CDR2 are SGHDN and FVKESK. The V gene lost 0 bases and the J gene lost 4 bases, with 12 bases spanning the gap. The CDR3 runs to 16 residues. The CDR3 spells CASSQDPGLGTGELFF. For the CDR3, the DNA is TGTGCCAGCAGCCAAGATCCGGGATTGGGCACCGGGGAGCTGTTTTTT.

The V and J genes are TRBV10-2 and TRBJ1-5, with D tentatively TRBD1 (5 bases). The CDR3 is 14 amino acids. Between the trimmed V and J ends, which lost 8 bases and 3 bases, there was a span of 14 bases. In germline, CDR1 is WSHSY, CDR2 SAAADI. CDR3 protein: CASGGWQDNQPQHF. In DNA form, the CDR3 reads TGCGCCAGCGGGGGGTGGCAGGACAATCAGCCCCAGCATTTT.

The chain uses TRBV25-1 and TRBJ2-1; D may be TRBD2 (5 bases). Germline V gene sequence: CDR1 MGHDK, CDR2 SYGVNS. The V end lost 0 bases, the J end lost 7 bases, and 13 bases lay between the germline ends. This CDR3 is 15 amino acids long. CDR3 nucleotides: TGTGCCAGCAGTGAATATGAGGGAGTAGTAAATGAGCAGTTCTTC. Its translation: CASSEYEGVVNEQFF.

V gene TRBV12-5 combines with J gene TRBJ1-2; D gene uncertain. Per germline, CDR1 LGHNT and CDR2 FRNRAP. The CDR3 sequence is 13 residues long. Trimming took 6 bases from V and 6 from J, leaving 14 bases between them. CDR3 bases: TGTGCTAGTGGGCTGGCAACCCGGGATGGCTACACCTTC. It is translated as CASGLATRDGYTF.

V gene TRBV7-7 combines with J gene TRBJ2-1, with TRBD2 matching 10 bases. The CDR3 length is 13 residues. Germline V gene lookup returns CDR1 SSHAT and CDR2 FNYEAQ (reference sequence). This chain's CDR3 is CASGSSGSYEQFF. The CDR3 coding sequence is TGTGCTAGCGGTTCTAGCGGGAGCTATGAGCAGTTCTTC.

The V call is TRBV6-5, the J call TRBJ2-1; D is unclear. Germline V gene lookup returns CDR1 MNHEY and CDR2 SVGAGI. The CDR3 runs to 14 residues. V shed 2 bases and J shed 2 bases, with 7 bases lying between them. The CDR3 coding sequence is TGTGCCAGCAGTTACGGCGGCCCCTACAATGAGCAGTTCTTC. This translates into CASSYGGPYNEQFF.

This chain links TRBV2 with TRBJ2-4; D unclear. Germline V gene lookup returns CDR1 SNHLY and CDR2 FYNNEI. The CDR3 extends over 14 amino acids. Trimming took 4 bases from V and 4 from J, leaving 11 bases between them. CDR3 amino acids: CASSGAWQKNIQYF. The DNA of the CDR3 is TGTGCCAGCAGTGGGGCCTGGCAGAAAAACATTCAGTACTTC.

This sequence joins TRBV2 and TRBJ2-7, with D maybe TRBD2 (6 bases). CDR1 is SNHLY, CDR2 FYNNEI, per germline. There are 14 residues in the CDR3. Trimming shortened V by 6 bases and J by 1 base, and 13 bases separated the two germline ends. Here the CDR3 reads CASRVLANSYEQYF. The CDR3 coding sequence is TGTGCCAGCAGGGTACTAGCCAATTCCTACGAGCAGTACTTC.

The CDR3 sequence: CAWGGLAQAGELFF. Written as DNA, the CDR3 is TGTGCCTGGGGCGGGCTAGCCCAGGCCGGGGAGCTGTTTTTT. The chain employs TRBV30 and TRBJ2-2, with D possibly matching TRBD2 (5 bases). Between the trimmed V and J ends, which lost 5 bases and 6 bases, there was a span of 16 bases. The length of the CDR3 is 14 residues. Germline lookup yields CDR1 GTSNPN and CDR2 SVGIG (reference sequence).

The CDR3 loop reads CASGLGYTGVNGELFF. Written as DNA, the CDR3 is TGTGCTAGTGGTTTGGGATACACAGGGGTGAACGGGGAGCTGTTTTTT. V gene TRBV12-5 combines with J gene TRBJ2-2; 7 bases align to TRBD1. Germline V gives CDR1 LGHNT, CDR2 FRNRAP. The CDR3 contains 16 residues. After removal of 1 base from V and 7 bases from J, the junction contained 9 bases not matched to a gene.

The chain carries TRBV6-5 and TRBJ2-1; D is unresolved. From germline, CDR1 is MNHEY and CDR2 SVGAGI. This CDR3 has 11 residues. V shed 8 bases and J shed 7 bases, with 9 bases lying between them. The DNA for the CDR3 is TGTGCCAGCCGTTTTTTAAATGAGCAGTTCTTC. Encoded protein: CASRFLNEQFF.

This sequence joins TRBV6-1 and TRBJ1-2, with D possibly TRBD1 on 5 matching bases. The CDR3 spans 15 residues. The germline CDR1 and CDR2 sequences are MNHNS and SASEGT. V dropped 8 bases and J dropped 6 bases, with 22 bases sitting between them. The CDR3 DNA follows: TGTGCCAGCTCGTATATCGGCGAGGGGACTGATGGCTACACCTTC. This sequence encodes CASSYIGEGTDGYTF.

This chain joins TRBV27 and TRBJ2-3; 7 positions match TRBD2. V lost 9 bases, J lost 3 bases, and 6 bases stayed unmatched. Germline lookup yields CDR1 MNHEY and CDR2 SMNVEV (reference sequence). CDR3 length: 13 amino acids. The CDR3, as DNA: TGTGCCAGTCGACTAGCTGGTACAGATACGCAGTATTTT. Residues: CASRLAGTDTQYF.

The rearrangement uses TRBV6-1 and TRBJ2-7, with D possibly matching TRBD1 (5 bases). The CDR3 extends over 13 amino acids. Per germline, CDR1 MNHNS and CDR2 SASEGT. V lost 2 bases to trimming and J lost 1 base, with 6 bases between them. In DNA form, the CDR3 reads TGTGCCAGCAGTGAAAGACAGTCCTACGAGCAGTACTTC. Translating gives CASSERQSYEQYF.

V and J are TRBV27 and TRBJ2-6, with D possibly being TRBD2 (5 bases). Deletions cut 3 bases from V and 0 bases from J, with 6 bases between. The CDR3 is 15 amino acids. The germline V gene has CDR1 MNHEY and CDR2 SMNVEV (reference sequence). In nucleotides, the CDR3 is TGTGCCAGCAGTTTGGGGAGCTCTGGGGCCAACGTCCTGACTTTC. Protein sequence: CASSLGSSGANVLTF.

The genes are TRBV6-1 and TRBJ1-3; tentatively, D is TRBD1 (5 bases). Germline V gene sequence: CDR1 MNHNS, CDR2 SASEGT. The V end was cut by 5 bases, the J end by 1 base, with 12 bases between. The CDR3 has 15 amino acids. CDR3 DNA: TGTGCCAGCAGTCCTCTAAAGGGGTCTGGAAACACCATATATTTT. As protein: CASSPLKGSGNTIYF.

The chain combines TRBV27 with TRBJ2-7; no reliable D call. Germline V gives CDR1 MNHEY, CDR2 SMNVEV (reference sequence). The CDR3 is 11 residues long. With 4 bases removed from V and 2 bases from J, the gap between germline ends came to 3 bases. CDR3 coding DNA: TGTGCCAGCAGTTCCGCCTACGAGCAGTACTTC. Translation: CASSSAYEQYF.

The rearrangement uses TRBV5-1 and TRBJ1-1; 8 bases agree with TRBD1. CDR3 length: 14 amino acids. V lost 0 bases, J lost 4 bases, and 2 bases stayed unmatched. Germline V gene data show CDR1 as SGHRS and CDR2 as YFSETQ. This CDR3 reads CASSLGQGPTEAFF. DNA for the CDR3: TGCGCCAGCAGCTTGGGACAGGGGCCCACTGAAGCTTTCTTT.